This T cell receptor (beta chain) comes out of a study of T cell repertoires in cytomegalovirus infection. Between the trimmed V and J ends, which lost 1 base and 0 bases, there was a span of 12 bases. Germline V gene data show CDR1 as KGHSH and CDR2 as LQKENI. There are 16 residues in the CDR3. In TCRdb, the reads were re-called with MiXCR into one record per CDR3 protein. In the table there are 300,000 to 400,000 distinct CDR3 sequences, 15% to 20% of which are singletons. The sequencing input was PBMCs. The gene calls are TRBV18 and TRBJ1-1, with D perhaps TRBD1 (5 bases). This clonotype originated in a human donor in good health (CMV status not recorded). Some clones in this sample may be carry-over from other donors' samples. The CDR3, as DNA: TGTGCCAGCTCACCACGGGGGGTTTCGATGAACACTGAAGCTTTCTTT. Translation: CASSPRGVSMNTEAFF.